This is a list of T cell receptor beta chains from one sample in a study of T cells after yellow fever vaccination. TCRdb analysed the 5' RACE reads with MiXCR anew, one entry per CDR3 protein. The table lists around 100,000 distinct CDR3 sequences, 7.5% to 9.5% of them singletons, with about 25% in the top ten. This sample comprised CD8+ T cells sorted from PBMCs, obtained 45 days after the yellow fever booster vaccination. These receptors originate from a man aged 30 to 45 who received the YFV17D yellow fever vaccine. The CDR3 runs from the conserved cysteine through the conserved F or W. The D gene is left open where the match is weak. A clone size is listed for some rows: how often the clone was seen (once, few, many), or a class if it is expanded.

size	D	V	J	DNA	CDR3
many	.	TRBV6-5	TRBJ2-7	TGTGCCAGCAGTTATGGTCGATTTAACGAGCAGTACTTC	CASSYGRFNEQYF
few	TRBD2	TRBV20-1	TRBJ2-1	TGCAGTGCTAATAGCGGGAGGGACTCCTACAATGAGCAGTTCTTC	CSANSGRDSYNEQFF
many	.	TRBV5-1	TRBJ2-3	TGCGCCAGCAGCTTGGAGGTCAGCACAGATACGCAGTATTTT	CASSLEVSTDTQYF
many	.	TRBV6-1	TRBJ1-5	TGTGCCAGCAGTGAATGGGAAGGGGGCAATCAGCCCCAGCATTTT	CASSEWEGGNQPQHF
.	TRBD2	TRBV11-1	TRBJ2-1	TGTGCCAGCAGCTTAGGGCTCGGACTAGCGGGAGACGGGGTTATCGATGAGCAGTTCTTC	CASSLGLGLAGDGVIDEQFF
.	TRBD2	TRBV20-1	TRBJ2-1	TGCAGTGCTAGGGTCACAGGACTAGCGGGAAACAATGAGCAGTTCTTC	CSARVTGLAGNNEQFF
many	TRBD2	TRBV12-3/TRBV12-4	TRBJ2-1	TGTGCCAGCGGCGTGAGCGGGAGGTGGGATGAGCAGTTCTTC	CASGVSGRWDEQFF
many	TRBD2	TRBV7-8	TRBJ2-2	TGTGCCAGCAGCGGACCTAGCGGCCTAGCGGACACCGGGGAGCTGTTTTTT	CASSGPSGLADTGELFF
many	.	TRBV7-2	TRBJ1-5	TGTGCCAGCAGCTTAGTTGGGGCAAATCAGCCCCAGCATTTT	CASSLVGANQPQHF
many	.	TRBV6-2/TRBV6-3	TRBJ2-5	TGTGCCAGCAGCTCAACAGGGTTGGAGACCCAGTACTTC	CASSSTGLETQYF
many	TRBD2	TRBV7-9	TRBJ2-1	TGTGCCAGCAGCCGCGACTCTAGCGGGGTTGGGGGTGAGCAGTTCTTC	CASSRDSSGVGGEQFF
many	TRBD2	TRBV4-2	TRBJ2-2	TGTGCCAGCAGCCACGCACTACTAGCGGAAGCGAACACCGGGGAGCTGTTTTTT	CASSHALLAEANTGELFF
.	.	TRBV9	TRBJ2-3	TGTGCCAGCAGCTCACTTAGCACAGATACGCAGTATTTT	CASSSLSTDTQYF
few	TRBD2	TRBV4-3	TRBJ2-1	TGCGCCAGCAGCCAAGAGGGATCTAGCGGGGCCCCTATATACAATGAGCAGTTCTTC	CASSQEGSSGAPIYNEQFF
many	TRBD2	TRBV20-1	TRBJ2-3	TGCACAGCGGGACCGAGCACAGATACGCAGTATTTT	CTAGPSTDTQYF
.	TRBD1	TRBV14	TRBJ2-7	TGTGCCAGCAGCCAAGTACCCCGGGACAGGGGGGGGTACGAGCAGTACTTC	CASSQVPRDRGGYEQYF
many	.	TRBV27	TRBJ2-7	TGTGCCAGCAGTTACTCTCCCAGCTCCTACGAGCAGTACTTC	CASSYSPSSYEQYF
many	TRBD2	TRBV9	TRBJ2-5	TGTGCCAGCAGCGCCTACCGACTAGCGGGAATAGAGACCCAGTACTTC	CASSAYRLAGIETQYF
many	TRBD2	TRBV4-3	TRBJ2-5	TGCGCCAGCAGCCAAAGTCAACTAGCGGGAGAAGAGACCCAGTACTTC	CASSQSQLAGEETQYF
many	.	TRBV7-9	TRBJ2-5	TGTGCCAGCAGCTTATATCTCCAGGGCTCGGAGACCCAGTACTTC	CASSLYLQGSETQYF
few	TRBD2	TRBV11-2	TRBJ2-1	TGTGCCAGCAGCTTAGGGGGTACCGGACTAGATTTGCGGCACAATGAGCAGTTCTTC	CASSLGGTGLDLRHNEQFF
many	.	TRBV12-3/TRBV12-4	TRBJ2-1	TGTGCCAGCAGTGACCCTGGCCTAGCTGAGCAGTTCTTC	CASSDPGLAEQFF
many	.	TRBV4-2	TRBJ2-7	TGTGCCAGCAGCCCAGAGGACTCTTCCCACGAGCAGTACTTC	CASSPEDSSHEQYF
many	.	TRBV20-1	TRBJ2-1	TGCAGTGCTAACTCCTTGGGAGGAGGGAATGATCAGTTCTTC	CSANSLGGGNDQFF
few	.	TRBV6-5	TRBJ2-1	TGTGCCAGCAGGGCTAGAAATGAGCAGTTCTTC	CASRARNEQFF
few	TRBD1	TRBV18	TRBJ2-3	TGTGCCAGCTCACCACCGGGACAGGGTGCACATACGCAGTATTTT	CASSPPGQGAHTQYF
.	TRBD1	TRBV5-1	TRBJ2-7	TGCGCCAGCAGCTTGGCCGGGACAGGGGGCGAGCAGTACTTC	CASSLAGTGGEQYF
many	.	TRBV7-2	TRBJ2-2	TGTGCCAGCAGTCTACACGAAGCGAACACCGGGGAGCTGTTTTTT	CASSLHEANTGELFF
many	TRBD1	TRBV10-3	TRBJ2-7	TGTGCCATCAGTGAGTCGACAGGGTTCTACGAGCAGTACTTC	CAISESTGFYEQYF
few	.	TRBV7-9	TRBJ2-3	TGTGCCAGCAGCCCATTCGGGGGAGTAGGAGATACGCAGTATTTT	CASSPFGGVGDTQYF
few	TRBD1	TRBV7-7	TRBJ2-7	TGTGCCAGCAGCCCCGACAGGGACTACGAGCAGTACTTC	CASSPDRDYEQYF
many	.	TRBV7-8	TRBJ2-1	TGTGCCAGCAGCCAGTACAGGGTAAGCTACAATGAGCAGTTCTTC	CASSQYRVSYNEQFF
many	.	TRBV12-5	TRBJ2-1	TGTGCTAGTGGCACTGACGACTGGACCAATGAGCAGTTCTTC	CASGTDDWTNEQFF
few	TRBD1	TRBV15	TRBJ1-4	TGTGCCACCAGCAGAGAGCCCCGGACAGGGGAGTCTTTAGGGGAAAAACTGTTTTTT	CATSREPRTGESLGEKLFF
.	.	TRBV10-1	TRBJ2-2	TGCGCCAGCAGTGAGTCAATGGCTTCCGGGAGCCCGAACACCGGGGAGCTGTTTTTT	CASSESMASGSPNTGELFF
.	.	TRBV5-4	TRBJ1-5	TGTGCCAGCAGCGCGGGACTCAATCAGCCCCAGCATTTT	CASSAGLNQPQHF
many	TRBD1	TRBV5-1	TRBJ2-1	TGCGCCAGCAGCTTGTACAGGGGGCCTTCAGACAATGAGCAGTTCTTC	CASSLYRGPSDNEQFF
many	.	TRBV4-3	TRBJ2-1	TGCGCCAGCAGCCTGGGCAGGGCACCCTCCTACAATGAGCAGTTCTTC	CASSLGRAPSYNEQFF
many	.	TRBV12-3/TRBV12-4	TRBJ1-1	TGTGCCAGCAGTTTCGGGGTTGAAGCTTTCTTT	CASSFGVEAFF
many	.	TRBV6-2/TRBV6-3	TRBJ2-1	TGTGCCAGCAGTTACATTACTGAGCAGTTCTTC	CASSYITEQFF
many	.	TRBV27	TRBJ2-5	TGTGCCAGCGCTAGCTTGGGGACCCAGTACTTC	CASASLGTQYF
few	.	TRBV20-1	TRBJ2-7	TGCAGTGCTAGAGATGTGGCAGACTACTCCTACGAGCAGTACTTC	CSARDVADYSYEQYF
.	.	TRBV7-2	TRBJ2-1	TGTGCCAGCACCCAACCCCCCTACAATGAGCAGTTCTTC	CASTQPPYNEQFF
few	.	TRBV9	TRBJ1-1	TGTGCCAGCAGCAAATCTGTTCTGGTGACAAGTAACCCGGGCACTGAAGCTTTCTTT	CASSKSVLVTSNPGTEAFF
.	.	TRBV30	TRBJ2-1	TGTGCCTGGAGTGTAAGGGCAAATGAGCAGTTCTTC	CAWSVRANEQFF
many	.	TRBV29-1	TRBJ2-1	TGCAGCGTTGTTGGGGGGACTCCTCAGTTCTTC	CSVVGGTPQFF